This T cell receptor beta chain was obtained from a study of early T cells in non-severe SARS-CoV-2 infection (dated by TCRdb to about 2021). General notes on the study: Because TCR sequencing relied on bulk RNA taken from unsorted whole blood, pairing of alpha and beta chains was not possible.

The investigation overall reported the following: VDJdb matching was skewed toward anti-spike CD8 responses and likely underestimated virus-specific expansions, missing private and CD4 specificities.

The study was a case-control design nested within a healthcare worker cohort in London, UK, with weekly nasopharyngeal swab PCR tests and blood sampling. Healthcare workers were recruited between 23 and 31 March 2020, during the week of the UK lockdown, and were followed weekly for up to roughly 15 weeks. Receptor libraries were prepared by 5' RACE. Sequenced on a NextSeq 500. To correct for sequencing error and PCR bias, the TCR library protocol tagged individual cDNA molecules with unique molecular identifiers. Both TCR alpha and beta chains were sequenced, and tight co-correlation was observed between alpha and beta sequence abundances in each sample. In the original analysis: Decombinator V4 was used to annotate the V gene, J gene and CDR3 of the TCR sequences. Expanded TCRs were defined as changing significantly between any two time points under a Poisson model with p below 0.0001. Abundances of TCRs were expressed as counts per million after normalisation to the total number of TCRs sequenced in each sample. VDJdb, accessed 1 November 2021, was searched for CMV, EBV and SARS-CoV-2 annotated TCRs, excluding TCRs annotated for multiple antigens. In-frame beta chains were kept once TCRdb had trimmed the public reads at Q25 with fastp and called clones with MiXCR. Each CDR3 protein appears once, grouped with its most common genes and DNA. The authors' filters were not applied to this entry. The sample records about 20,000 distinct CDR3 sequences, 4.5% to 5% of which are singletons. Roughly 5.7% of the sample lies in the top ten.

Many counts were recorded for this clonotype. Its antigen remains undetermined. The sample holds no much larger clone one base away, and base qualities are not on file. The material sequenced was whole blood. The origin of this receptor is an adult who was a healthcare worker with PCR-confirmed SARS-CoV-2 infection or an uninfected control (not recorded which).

The nucleotides read TGCGCCAGCAGCTCCGAACAGGGGGGATACGAGCAGTACTTC. It specifies CASSSEQGGYEQYF. The rearrangement combines TRBV5-1 with TRBJ2-7, and 8 junction bases match TRBD1. Trimming leaves V shorter by 3 bases and J shorter by 4 bases, with the junction holding 6 bases beyond the gene matches. Reading from cysteine to phenylalanine, the CDR3 counts 14 amino acids. Only the CDR3 part of the read is kept: 42 bases, read in frame from the first base. Sequences SGHRS (CDR1) and YFSETQ (CDR2) are obtained from the germline V gene.